This T cell receptor (beta chain) emerged from a study of patients and donors after allogeneic stem cell transplantation. Only a few counts were recorded for this clonotype. MiXCR, applied by TCRdb to the RT-PCR reads, yields one record per CDR3 protein. The table lists some 960,000 distinct CDR3 sequences, 15% to 20% of them singletons. Sequenced material: blood, either unsorted or a sorted T cell fraction (not recorded which). The TCR sequence derives from a human donor who was either an allogeneic HSCT recipient or a stem cell or donor lymphocyte infusion donor (not recorded which). It is not recorded whose cells these are; they may come from a transplant donor.

The CDR3 is CASSPTGSTDTQYF. The DNA of the CDR3 is TGCGCCAGCAGCCCGACAGGAAGCACAGATACGCAGTATTTT. V usage is TRBV5-1 and J usage is TRBJ2-3; D is perhaps TRBD1 (6 bases). Germline assignment: CDR1 SGHRS and CDR2 YFSETQ. V was pared by 4 bases and J by 0 bases, with 9 bases between. This CDR3 has 14 amino acids.